A single sample gave rise to the 27 T cell receptor beta chains below, sequenced in a study of blood T cell repertoires in COVID-19. Repertoires were generated with immunoSEQ multiplex PCR, while TCRdb's copy carries only in-frame clones and drops some. The data contain 40,000 to 55,000 clones, approximately 82% of them singletons. The sample taken for sequencing was peripheral blood. These receptors all come from a human donor in a cohort sampled during active COVID-19.

The chain uses TRBV6-6 and TRBJ2-1, with a possible D match to TRBD2 (5 bases). The CDR3 is 14 residues long. V gave up 5 bases and J gave up 0 bases, with 8 bases separating them. CDR1 and CDR2 (germline): MNHNY, SVGAGI (reference sequence). The CDR3 sequence is CASSVLDSYNEQFF. As DNA, the CDR3 is TGTGCCAGCAGTGTACTAGACTCCTACAATGAGCAGTTCTTC.

The V and J genes are TRBV14 and TRBJ2-7, with D maybe TRBD2 (5 bases). This CDR3 comprises 15 residues. V was clipped by 2 bases and J by 6 bases, with 17 bases between them. CDR1 is SGHDN, CDR2 FVKESK, per germline. CDR3 in amino acids: CASSQQAGVSGEQYF. CDR3 coding DNA: TGTGCCAGCAGCCAACAGGCCGGGGTGAGTGGCGAGCAGTACTTC.

This sequence joins TRBV6-5 and TRBJ1-2, with 8 bases aligning to TRBD1. After removal of 6 bases from V and 8 bases from J, the junction contained 8 bases not matched to a gene. CDR1 MNHEY and CDR2 SVGAGI come from the germline V gene. The CDR3 has 13 amino acids. The CDR3: CASRSDRVKGYTF. DNA for the CDR3: TGTGCCAGCAGATCGGACAGGGTGAAAGGCTACACCTTC.

The V call is TRBV21-1, the J call TRBJ1-1. TRBV21-1 is recorded as a pseudogene. This CDR3 has 17 residues. CDR3 in amino acids: CASSNCVPKPMNTEAFF. The CDR3, as DNA: TGTGCCAGCAGCAACTGTGTACCTAAACCGATGAACACTGAAGCTTTCTTT.

The gene calls are TRBV3-1 (or the pseudogene TRBV3-2) and TRBJ2-3; the match to TRBD1 covers 9 bases. This CDR3 has 16 amino acids. Germline V gives CDR1 LGHDT, CDR2 YNNKEL (reference sequence). The V and J ends lost 4 bases and 5 bases, in that order; junction bases with no gene match: 10. DNA of the CDR3: TGTGCCAGCAGCCTTCCGGACAGGGGAGGTCGAGATACGCAGTATTTT. Residues: CASSLPDRGGRDTQYF.

The chain joins TRBV5-5 to TRBJ1-3; D is possibly TRBD1 (6 bases). The V and J ends lost 1 base and 4 bases respectively, with 15 bases between them. The CDR3 totals 16 residues. Germline lookup yields CDR1 SGHKS and CDR2 YYEKEE (reference sequence). CDR3 amino acids: CASSLSPPGEGNTIYF. CDR3 DNA: TGTGCCAGCAGCTTGAGCCCTCCAGGGGAAGGAAACACCATATATTTT.

The chain combines TRBV7-2 with TRBJ2-1, with D possibly TRBD2 on 7 matching bases. Germline lookup yields CDR1 SGHTA and CDR2 FQGNSA. V gave up 2 bases and J gave up 6 bases, with 17 bases separating them. The CDR3 loop spans 16 amino acids. The CDR3 DNA reads TGTGCCAGCAGCTTAATGGGGGGGCAGGCCTCCAATGAGCAGTTCTTC. Amino acids: CASSLMGGQASNEQFF.

The rearrangement links TRBV2 to TRBJ2-3; D gene uncertain. Trimming cost V 4 bases and J 6 bases, with 11 bases left between them. CDR3 length: 13 residues. Germline V gene sequence: CDR1 SNHLY, CDR2 FYNNEI. DNA of the CDR3: TGTGCCAGCAGTGCGGCGGTTCCGGATACGCAGTATTTT. Translation gives CASSAAVPDTQYF.

This clone was detected only once. The chain recombines TRBV6-6 with TRBJ1-5; 7 positions match TRBD1. V shed 9 bases and J 5 bases; nucleotides not matched to a gene: 4. Per germline, CDR1 MNHNY and CDR2 SVGAGI (reference sequence). The CDR3 totals 12 residues. The CDR3 loop reads CASRQGDQPQHF. The CDR3 region has the DNA TGTGCCAGTCGACAGGGCGATCAGCCCCAGCATTTT.

The table lists this clone with a count of one. The rearrangement joins TRBV11-2 to TRBJ1-1; 7 nucleotides line up with TRBD1. After removal of 2 bases from V and 4 bases from J, the junction contained 10 bases not matched to a gene. Per germline, CDR1 SGHAT and CDR2 FQNNGV. CDR3 length equals 16 residues. The DNA of the CDR3 is TGTGCCAGCAGCTTACAGTTCGGGACAGTAATCACTGAAGCTTTCTTT. As protein: CASSLQFGTVITEAFF.

V and J are TRBV7-2 and TRBJ2-6; D possibly corresponds to TRBD2 (5 bases). V lost 5 bases, J lost 2 bases, and 10 bases lay in between. CDR1 SGHTA and CDR2 FQGNSA come from the germline V gene. This CDR3 region has 15 residues. The CDR3 spells CASSQTGTGANVLTF. The DNA of the CDR3 is TGTGCCAGCAGCCAGACGGGGACTGGGGCCAACGTCCTGACTTTC.

The chain links TRBV27 to TRBJ2-1; D might be TRBD2 (5 bases). Germline V gives CDR1 MNHEY, CDR2 SMNVEV (reference sequence). The CDR3 length is 16 residues. V shed 4 bases and J shed 9 bases, with 22 bases lying between them. CDR3 in DNA: TGTGCCAGCAGTTCTCCCGGGCCTAGAGGGCACATTGAGCAGTTCTTC. Amino acid sequence: CASSSPGPRGHIEQFF.

The chain couples TRBV15 to TRBJ1-4, with D perhaps matching TRBD1 (5 bases). Per germline, CDR1 LNHNV and CDR2 YYDKDF (reference sequence). The CDR3 is 15 residues long. Deletions cut 0 bases from V and 8 bases from J, with 13 bases between. The CDR3 DNA sequence: TGTGCCACCAGCAGAGAGGGACTGGCCTCCGAAAAACTGTTTTTT. Residues: CATSREGLASEKLFF.

This chain links TRBV5-1 with TRBJ2-2, with D unclear. The ends were cut back, 2 bases at V and 1 base at J, with 6 bases in the middle. CDR1 and CDR2 (germline): SGHRS, YFSETQ. CDR3 length: 14 amino acids. The CDR3 protein is CASSFPGNTGELFF. CDR3 coding DNA: TGCGCCAGCAGCTTTCCGGGGAACACCGGGGAGCTGTTTTTT.

The chain has TRBV5-1 and TRBJ1-1; 7 nucleotides align to TRBD1. J was trimmed by 0 bases and V by 4 bases; bases with no gene match: 3. From germline, CDR1 is SGHRS and CDR2 YFSETQ. CDR3 length equals 14 residues. The CDR3 sequence is CASSPDRMNTEAFF. The DNA of the CDR3 is TGCGCCAGCAGCCCGGACAGGATGAACACTGAAGCTTTCTTT.

The chain has TRBV6-5 and TRBJ2-7; 9 bases are shared with TRBD1. The germline CDR1 and CDR2 sequences are MNHEY and SVGAGI. CDR3 length: 15 residues. V gave up 2 bases and J gave up 5 bases; unmatched junction bases: 7. CDR3 sequence: CASSYARTGVNEQYF. CDR3 in DNA: TGTGCCAGCAGTTACGCCCGGACAGGGGTAAACGAGCAGTACTTC.

The chain couples TRBV10-2 to TRBJ2-1; maybe TRBD2 (6 bases). V was trimmed by 4 bases and J by 4 bases, leaving 8 bases between them. Germline CDR1 and CDR2: WSHSY and SAAADI. This CDR3 has 13 residues. In nucleotides, the CDR3 is TGCGCCAGCAGTGGACTAGGGTACAATGAGCAGTTCTTC. It specifies CASSGLGYNEQFF.

The rearrangement links TRBV11-2 to TRBJ1-2; 9 nucleotides match TRBD1. CDR3 length: 14 residues. V lost 0 bases and J lost 6; bases outside the gene matches: 2. Looked up from germline, CDR1 is SGHAT and CDR2 is FQNNGV. As DNA, the CDR3 is TGTGCCAGCAGCTTAGATACAGGGGGCGATGGCTACACCTTC. Encoded protein: CASSLDTGGDGYTF.

The gene calls are TRBV30 and TRBJ2-2, with TRBD2 matching over 11 bases. V was pared by 0 bases and J by 3 bases, with 9 bases of the junction left unmatched. Germline CDR1 and CDR2: GTSNPN and SVGIG (reference sequence). This CDR3 has 18 residues. The CDR3, as DNA: TGTGCCTGGAGTGTACTTGAACCGGGACTAGCGGACACCGGGGAGCTGTTTTTT. This encodes CAWSVLEPGLADTGELFF.

This clone was observed a few times. CDR3 protein: CASSDSGKPQHF. The DNA of the CDR3 is TGTGCCAGCAGTGACAGCGGGAAGCCCCAGCATTTT. This sequence joins TRBV2 and TRBJ1-5; no firm D call. The CDR3 spans 12 residues. Germline V gene sequence: CDR1 SNHLY, CDR2 FYNNEI. V dropped 3 bases and J dropped 8 bases, with 8 bases sitting between them.

This chain uses TRBV24-1 with TRBJ1-5; a possible D gene is TRBD1 (5 bases). The germline V gene has CDR1 KGHDR and CDR2 SFDVKD. The CDR3 is 15 amino acids. Deletions cut 4 bases from V and 3 bases from J, with 12 bases between. The CDR3 sequence is CATSETTVTNQPQHF. CDR3 bases: TGTGCCACCAGTGAAACGACAGTTACCAATCAGCCCCAGCATTTT.

The CDR3 coding sequence is TGTGCCAGCAGCTTAGCAGGGGAATTGGATGAAAAACTGTTTTTT. Its protein is CASSLAGELDEKLFF. The rearrangement uses TRBV11-1 and TRBJ1-4; D is perhaps TRBD1 (5 bases). CDR3 size: 15 residues. Trimming removed 0 bases at V and 6 bases at J, with 11 bases between. From germline, CDR1 is SGHAT and CDR2 FQDESV (reference sequence).

The gene calls are TRBV5-1 and TRBJ2-7; a possible D gene is TRBD1 (5 bases). This CDR3 region has 15 residues. CDR1 and CDR2 (germline): SGHRS, YFSETQ. V was clipped by 1 base and J by 2 bases, with 13 bases between them. Here the CDR3 reads CASSLLGQTPYEQYF. The CDR3 nucleotides are TGCGCCAGCAGCTTGCTGGGGCAGACCCCCTACGAGCAGTACTTC.

The chain combines TRBV23-1 with TRBJ2-5; D is unresolved. TRBV23-1 is sorted into the ORF group, with uncertain function. The ends were cut back, 2 bases at V and 0 bases at J, with 4 bases in the middle. The CDR3 has 13 amino acids. The CDR3 is CASSQEDQETQYF. The DNA of the CDR3 is TGCGCCAGCAGTCAAGAGGACCAAGAGACCCAGTACTTC.

The V and J genes are TRBV7-8 and TRBJ2-3; 9 nucleotides agree with TRBD1. Germline V gene sequence: CDR1 SGHVS, CDR2 FQNEAQ. The CDR3 has 17 amino acids. The junction had 10 bases not matched to a gene; V was cut back by 4 bases and J by 2 bases. As DNA, the CDR3 is TGTGCCAGCAGCTCCGGGGGGACAGGGATGGTCACAGATACGCAGTATTTT. Translation: CASSSGGTGMVTDTQYF.

The rearrangement links TRBV6-6 to TRBJ1-5; D is unresolved. Germline assignment: CDR1 MNHNY and CDR2 SVGAGI (reference sequence). V gave up 6 bases and J gave up 0 bases, with 9 bases separating them. The CDR3 extends over 14 amino acids. The CDR3 spells CASRPEGSNQPQHF. CDR3 in DNA: TGTGCCAGCAGGCCGGAGGGTAGCAATCAGCCCCAGCATTTT.

This chain links TRBV28 with TRBJ2-7; D perhaps matches TRBD2 (5 bases). Germline V gene data show CDR1 as MDHEN and CDR2 as SYDVKM. With 2 bases removed from V and 4 bases from J, the gap between germline ends came to 6 bases. The CDR3 is 12 amino acids. The DNA for the CDR3 is TGTGCCAGCAGTTTAAGGACTTACGAGCAGTACTTC. It yields the protein CASSLRTYEQYF.